Following are 15 T cell receptor beta chains from one sample sequenced in a study of T cells in narcolepsy (dated by TCRdb to 2017 to 2018). The library was made by the immunoSEQ multiplex PCR assay. In TCRdb, the immuneACCESS table is reduced to in-frame sequences with V and J assigned. These tables do not hold every clone; where another copy was compared, an unresolved V gene accounts for under half, and the others remain unexplained. The sample includes roughly 27,000 clones, with roughly 86% observed a single time. The biggest ten clones account for 0.95% to 1.2% of the sample. The sequencing sample was made of CD45RA- memory CD4+ T cells from PBMCs. The cell subset or site label, as the study defines it: memory T cells sorted ex vivo from peripheral blood. These receptors were collected from a human donor with narcolepsy.

This chain links TRBV4-2 with TRBJ2-3; 9 nucleotides line up with TRBD2. This CDR3 is 19 amino acids long. Per the germline V gene, CDR1 is LGHNA and CDR2 is YNFKEQ. V trimming: 0 bases; J trimming: 0 bases; junction bases outside the gene matches: 10. The CDR3 DNA sequence: TGTGCCAGCAGCCAAGAACTGCTAGCGGGGTCCTCAAGCACAGATACGCAGTATTTT. Translating it yields CASSQELLAGSSSTDTQYF.

The rearrangement uses TRBV5-1 and TRBJ2-3; a possible D gene is TRBD1 (5 bases). The V and J ends lost 5 bases and 1 base respectively, with 8 bases between them. The CDR3 runs to 13 residues. CDR1 is SGHRS and CDR2 is YFSETQ in the germline V gene. The CDR3, as DNA: TGCGCCAGCAGAGGGGTCGGCACAGATACGCAGTATTTT. Encoded protein: CASRGVGTDTQYF.

V and J are TRBV7-2 and TRBJ1-1, with D maybe TRBD1 (6 bases). Germline V gene sequence: CDR1 SGHTA, CDR2 FQGNSA. Between the trimmed V and J ends, which lost 4 bases and 0 bases, there was a span of 12 bases. The CDR3 extends over 15 amino acids. CDR3 sequence (DNA): TGTGCCAGCAGCTCAGGACAGTTCATGAACACTGAAGCTTTCTTT. This translates into CASSSGQFMNTEAFF.

This rearrangement joins TRBV7-2 to TRBJ2-1, with TRBD2 matching 8 bases. The CDR3 loop spans 16 amino acids. After removal of 5 bases from V and 5 bases from J, the junction contained 11 bases not matched to a gene. Germline V gene data show CDR1 as SGHTA and CDR2 as FQGNSA. CDR3 sequence: CASSPRGLAGNNEQFF. The CDR3 region has the DNA TGTGCCAGCAGCCCTAGAGGGCTAGCGGGTAACAATGAGCAGTTCTTC.

This chain links TRBV18 with TRBJ1-1; 10 bases align to TRBD1. From germline, CDR1 is KGHSH and CDR2 LQKENI. The CDR3 has 16 residues. V lost 0 bases, J lost 6 bases, and 7 bases stayed unmatched. The CDR3, as DNA: TGTGCCAGCTCACCACCGTTGACAGGGGGCTCATCTGAAGCTTTCTTT. Protein product: CASSPPLTGGSSEAFF.

This chain links TRBV28 with TRBJ2-1; D gene unclear. Trimming shortened V by 4 bases and J by 5 bases, and 6 bases separated the two germline ends. This CDR3 comprises 12 residues. CDR1 and CDR2 (germline): MDHEN, SYDVKM. CDR3 in amino acids: CASSSSNNEQFF. In DNA form, the CDR3 reads TGTGCCAGCAGTTCGTCTAACAATGAGCAGTTCTTC.

The chain is built from TRBV11-3 and TRBJ2-5; 11 nucleotides align to TRBD1. The CDR3 has 16 amino acids. Germline trimming cut 1 base from V and 3 bases from J; bases unmatched to any gene: 4. Per the germline V gene, CDR1 is SGHNT and CDR2 is YENEEA. The DNA for the CDR3 is TGTGCCAGCAGCTTAGGGGGACAGGGGGTCGAAGAGACCCAGTACTTC. Residues: CASSLGGQGVEETQYF.

This chain links TRBV10-3 with TRBJ2-1; D unclear. V was clipped by 10 bases and J by 12 bases, with 19 bases between them. The CDR3 sequence is 12 residues long. Germline CDR1 reads ENHRY; CDR2 reads SYGVKD. The CDR3 nucleotides read TGTGCCACCTCGGATCCCGGCAAGGGGCAGTTCTTC. Amino acids: CATSDPGKGQFF.

The J gene is TRBJ2-5, the V gene TRBV18; perhaps TRBD2 as D (6 bases). The germline gives CDR1 KGHSH, CDR2 LQKENI. CDR3 length equals 13 residues. Trimming took off 5 bases at V and 5 bases at J, with 12 bases between the two ends. The CDR3 sequence: CASSSDREETQYF. The CDR3 DNA is TGTGCCAGCTCATCCGACCGGGAGGAGACCCAGTACTTC.

The chain joins TRBV7-7 to TRBJ2-3; 13 nucleotides line up with TRBD2. The CDR3 extends over 16 amino acids. Germline CDR1 and CDR2: SSHAT and FNYEAQ (reference sequence). V shed 5 bases, J shed 4 bases, and the junction held 6 bases outside the gene matches. CDR3 region: CASSLGLAGTSDTQYF. DNA of the CDR3: TGTGCCAGCAGCCTGGGACTAGCGGGGACCTCAGATACGCAGTATTTT. The variable domain in full, completed from reference TRBV7-7 and TRBJ2-3, reads GAGVSQSPRYKVTKRGQDVTLRCDPISSHATLYWYQQALGQGPEFLTYFNYEAQPDKSGLPSDRFSAERPEGSISTLTIQRTEQRDSAMYRCASSLGLAGTSDTQYFGPGTRLTVL.

The J gene is TRBJ1-2, the V gene TRBV6-6; 7 bases align to TRBD1. The V and J ends lost 5 bases and 4 bases, in that order; junction bases with no gene match: 10. CDR3 length equals 15 residues. Germline V gives CDR1 MNHNY, CDR2 SVGAGI (reference sequence). The CDR3 bases are TGTGCCAGCAGTAGCCCGACGGACAGGTCCTATGGCTACACCTTC. Its translation is CASSSPTDRSYGYTF.

V usage is TRBV5-4 and J usage is TRBJ2-7; TRBD1 matches at 7 bases. Germline CDR1 is SGHNT and CDR2 is YYREEE (reference sequence). The CDR3 contains 17 residues. Trimming cost V 4 bases and J 0 bases; bases outside gene matches: 13. The CDR3, as DNA: TGTGCCAGCAGCCCTGCAGAACGGGACAGCAGCTCCTACGAGCAGTACTTC. Residues: CASSPAERDSSSYEQYF.

The chain recombines TRBV5-5 with TRBJ2-2, with 15 bases lining up with TRBD2. Germline values: CDR1 SGHKS, CDR2 YYEKEE (reference sequence). With V trimmed by 3 bases and J by 7 bases, 7 bases remained unmatched. The CDR3 contains 17 residues. Written as DNA, the CDR3 is TGTGCCAGCAGCTGGCGGACTAGCGGGGGGGCCCGCGGGGAGCTGTTTTTT. Translation: CASSWRTSGGARGELFF.

The gene calls are TRBV19 and TRBJ1-1; D is possibly TRBD1 (5 bases). V was clipped by 6 bases and J by 1 base, with 12 bases between them. The CDR3 contains 14 residues. Looked up from germline, CDR1 is LNHDA and CDR2 is SQIVND (reference sequence). CDR3 loop: CASRRDGANTEAFF. CDR3 nucleotide sequence: TGTGCCAGTAGGAGGGACGGAGCGAACACTGAAGCTTTCTTT.

This chain joins TRBV7-9 and TRBJ1-1; D remains ambiguous. This CDR3 region has 11 residues. Trimming took 3 bases from V and 6 from J, leaving 5 bases between them. Per the germline V gene, CDR1 is SEHNR and CDR2 is FQNEAQ (reference sequence). The CDR3 loop reads CASSFWAEAFF. The CDR3 DNA follows: TGTGCCAGCAGCTTTTGGGCTGAAGCTTTCTTT.